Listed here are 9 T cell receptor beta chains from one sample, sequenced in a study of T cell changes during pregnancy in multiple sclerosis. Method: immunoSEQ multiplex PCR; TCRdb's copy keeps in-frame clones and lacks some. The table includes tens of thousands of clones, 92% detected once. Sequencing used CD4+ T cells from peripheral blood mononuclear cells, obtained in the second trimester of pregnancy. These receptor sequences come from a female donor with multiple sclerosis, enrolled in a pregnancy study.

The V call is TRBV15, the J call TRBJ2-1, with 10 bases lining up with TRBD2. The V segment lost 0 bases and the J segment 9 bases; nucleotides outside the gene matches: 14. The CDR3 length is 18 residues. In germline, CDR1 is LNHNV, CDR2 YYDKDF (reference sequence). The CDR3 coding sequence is TGTGCCACCAGCAGAGATGGCCCTGGAGCGGGGGGGTCTGGTGAGCAGTTCTTC. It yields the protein CATSRDGPGAGGSGEQFF.

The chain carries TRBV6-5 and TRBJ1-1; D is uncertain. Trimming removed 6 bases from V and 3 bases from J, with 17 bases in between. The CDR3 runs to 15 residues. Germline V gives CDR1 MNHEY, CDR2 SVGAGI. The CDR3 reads CASSRTWRVDTEAFF. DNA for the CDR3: TGTGCCAGCAGCCGGACCTGGAGGGTGGACACTGAAGCTTTCTTT.

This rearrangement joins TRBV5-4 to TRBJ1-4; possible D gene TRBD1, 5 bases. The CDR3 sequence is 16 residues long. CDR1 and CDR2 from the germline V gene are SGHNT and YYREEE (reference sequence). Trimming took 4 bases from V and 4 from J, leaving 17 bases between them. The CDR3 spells CASSRGGGDRNEKLFF. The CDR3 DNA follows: TGTGCCAGCAGCCGCGGCGGAGGGGACCGTAATGAAAAACTGTTTTTT.

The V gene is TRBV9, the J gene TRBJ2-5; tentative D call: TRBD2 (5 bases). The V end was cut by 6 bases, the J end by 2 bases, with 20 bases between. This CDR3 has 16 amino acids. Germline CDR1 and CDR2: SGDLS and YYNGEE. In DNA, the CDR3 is TGTGCCAGCACCCTCAGCGGACTCTCAGGACAAGAGACCCAGTACTTC. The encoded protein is CASTLSGLSGQETQYF.

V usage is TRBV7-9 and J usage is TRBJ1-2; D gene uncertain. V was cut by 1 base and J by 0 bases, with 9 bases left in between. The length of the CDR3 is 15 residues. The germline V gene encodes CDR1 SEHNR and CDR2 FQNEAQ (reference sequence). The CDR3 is CASSLEGVSNYGYTF. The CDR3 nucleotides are TGTGCCAGCAGCTTAGAAGGAGTTTCTAACTATGGCTACACCTTC.

CDR3 amino acids: CASSGLAGGERYIQYF. Written as DNA, the CDR3 is TGTGCCAGCAGCGGACTAGCGGGAGGAGAAAGGTACATTCAGTACTTC. The gene calls are TRBV2 and TRBJ2-4; 14 bases map to TRBD2. The CDR3 sequence is 16 residues long. Unmatched junction bases numbered 9, after V lost 6 bases and J lost 8 bases. Germline V gene data show CDR1 as SNHLY and CDR2 as FYNNEI.

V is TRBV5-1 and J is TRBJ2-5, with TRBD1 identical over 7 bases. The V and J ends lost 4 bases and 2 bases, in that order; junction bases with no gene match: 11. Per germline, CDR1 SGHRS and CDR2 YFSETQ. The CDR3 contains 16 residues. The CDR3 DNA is TGCGCCAGCAGCGCACAGGGGTCCAGGGCTCAAGAGACCCAGTACTTC. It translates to CASSAQGSRAQETQYF.

The CDR3 sequence: CASSEDDFRTSNNEQFF. The DNA of the CDR3 is TGTGCCAGCAGTGAAGATGATTTTAGGACTAGCAACAATGAGCAGTTCTTC. This chain joins TRBV2 and TRBJ2-1; 8 positions agree with TRBD2. Germline V lookup: CDR1 SNHLY, CDR2 FYNNEI. Trimming cost V 1 base and J 5 bases; bases outside gene matches: 10. The CDR3 is 17 amino acids.

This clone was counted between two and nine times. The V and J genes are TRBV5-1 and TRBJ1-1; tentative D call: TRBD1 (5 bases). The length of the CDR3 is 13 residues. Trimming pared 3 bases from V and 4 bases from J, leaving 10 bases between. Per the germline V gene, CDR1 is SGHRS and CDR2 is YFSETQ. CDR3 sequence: CASSSGLTTEAFF. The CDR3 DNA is TGCGCCAGCAGCTCGGGACTGACCACTGAAGCTTTCTTT.